This passage covers 32 T cell receptor beta chains from one sample sequenced in a study of beta chain features in type 1 diabetes. All of the isolated RNA was reverse transcribed, so expressed TCRB transcripts were sequenced. Assay used: immunoSEQ multiplex PCR; TCRdb lists only in-frame clones, some missing. The sample carries 130,000 or so clones, around 15% recorded once. General study points: Moderate yet significant TCRB CDR3 shortening was seen in Type 1 diabetes patients in all four CD4+ subsets.

Antigens for these TCRs are unknown. The source material was central memory CD4+ T cells from blood. Source of these receptors: a man between 18 and 29 years old with type 1 diabetes.

V is TRBV5-1 and J is TRBJ2-7; D is undetermined. CDR3 size: 11 residues. Between the trimmed V and J ends, which lost 7 bases and 7 bases, there was a span of 12 bases. Germline CDR1 reads SGHRS; CDR2 reads YFSETQ. CDR3 loop: CASALGIEQYF. The CDR3 DNA reads as TGCGCCAGCGCCTTAGGAATAGAGCAGTACTTC. Full variable domain (remainder filled in from reference TRBV5-1 and TRBJ2-7): KAGVTQTPRYLIKTRGQQVTLSCSPISGHRSVSWYQQTPGQGLQFLFEYFSETQRNKGNFPGRFSGRQFSNSRSEMNVSTLELGDSALYLCASALGIEQYFGPGTRLTVT.

The rearrangement joins TRBV4-2 to TRBJ2-7; 8 bases fit TRBD2. This CDR3 comprises 15 residues. V lost 1 base and J lost 4; bases outside the gene matches: 6. Looked up from germline, CDR1 is LGHNA and CDR2 is YNFKEQ. The CDR3 spells CASSQGLASQYEQYF. The DNA of the CDR3 is TGTGCCAGCAGCCAAGGACTAGCGTCTCAGTACGAGCAGTACTTC.

This clone turned up a few times. This chain joins TRBV4-1 and TRBJ2-3; 11 bases line up with TRBD2. The CDR3 loop spans 20 amino acids. V lost 0 bases and J lost 0; bases outside the gene matches: 11. CDR1 MGHRA and CDR2 YSYEKL come from the germline V gene. This CDR3 reads CASSQDQLAGARISTDTQYF. In DNA form, the CDR3 reads TGCGCCAGCAGCCAAGATCAACTAGCGGGAGCCAGAATAAGCACAGATACGCAGTATTTT.

The chain uses TRBV6-5 and TRBJ2-5; 8 bases line up with TRBD1. The CDR3 sequence is 15 residues long. Per germline, CDR1 MNHEY and CDR2 SVGAGI. The junction had 6 bases not matched to a gene; V was cut back by 4 bases and J by 2 bases. The CDR3 DNA follows: TGTGCCAGCAGTTCTGGACAGGGATGGCAAGAGACCCAGTACTTC. Amino acids: CASSSGQGWQETQYF.

The chain has TRBV5-1 and TRBJ2-1; the D is unclear. This CDR3 region has 18 residues. The ends were cut back, 3 bases at V and 7 bases at J, with 26 bases in the middle. CDR1 SGHRS and CDR2 YFSETQ come from the germline V gene. DNA for the CDR3: TGCGCCAGCAGCTCCGACGGTGTTCTGGCGGCCCTTGGGAATGAGCAGTTCTTC. It yields the protein CASSSDGVLAALGNEQFF.

This clone was counted only a few times. The chain couples TRBV5-6 to TRBJ1-6, with TRBD1 identical over 7 bases. Germline CDR1 and CDR2: SGHDT and YYEEEE. The CDR3 runs 14 residues. V shed 4 bases and J 10 bases; nucleotides not matched to a gene: 8. The CDR3 sequence is CASSLTGSGSPLHF. The CDR3 bases are TGTGCCAGCAGCCTGACAGGGTCAGGGTCACCCCTCCACTTT.

This CDR3 reads CASSFRRTGGYNEQFF. The CDR3 DNA is TGTGCCAGCAGCTTCCGGAGGACAGGGGGATACAATGAGCAGTTCTTC. The chain combines TRBV21-1 with TRBJ2-1; the DNA was not used to check the table's D call, TRBD1. TRBV21-1 is flagged as a pseudogene. The CDR3 covers 16 residues.

The rearrangement uses TRBV7-2 and TRBJ2-1; D may correspond to TRBD1 or TRBD2 (5 bases each). The CDR3 sequence is 16 residues long. Trimming cost V 1 base and J 7 bases, with 17 bases left between them. Germline V gene sequence: CDR1 SGHTA, CDR2 FQGNSA. The CDR3 is CASSLDAPGTGNEQFF. The DNA of the CDR3 is TGTGCCAGCAGCTTAGACGCACCGGGGACGGGGAATGAGCAGTTCTTC. The whole variable domain, remainder taken from reference TRBV7-2 and TRBJ2-1, is GAGVSQSPSNKVTEKGKDVELRCDPISGHTALYWYRQSLGQGLEFLIYFQGNSAPDKSGLPSDRFSAERTGGSVSTLTIQRTQQEDSAVYLCASSLDAPGTGNEQFFGPGTRLTVL.

This clone was detected a few times. Other DNA sequences in the sample encode the same CDR3. This chain connects TRBV5-4 to TRBJ1-4; TRBD1 matches at 9 bases. Germline V gene sequence: CDR1 SGHNT, CDR2 YYREEE (reference sequence). The V gene end was trimmed by 2 bases and the J gene end by 7 bases; junction bases not matched to a gene: 3. The CDR3 spans 14 residues. The CDR3 DNA follows: TGTGCCAGCAGCTTACAGGGGGCGGTTGAAAAACTGTTTTTT. This sequence encodes CASSLQGAVEKLFF.

This sequence joins TRBV27 and TRBJ2-1, with TRBD2 identical over 8 bases. V was clipped by 5 bases and J by 10 bases; unmatched bases: 16. Germline loops: CDR1 MNHEY, CDR2 SMNVEV (reference sequence). The CDR3 has 16 amino acids. In DNA, the CDR3 is TGTGCCAGCAGTACAAGGACTAGCTCCTCGGGAGGGGAGCAGTTCTTC. This gives the protein CASSTRTSSSGGEQFF.

This clone showed up just once. V and J are TRBV29-1 and TRBJ2-7; D gene unclear. The CDR3 runs to 16 residues. V lost 1 base to trimming and J lost 2 bases, with 18 bases between them. Per germline, CDR1 SQVTM and CDR2 ANQGSEA. Written as DNA, the CDR3 is TGCAGCGTTGAAGTGGCCGATGGTGTGGTCACCTACGAGCAGTACTTC. It translates to CSVEVADGVVTYEQYF.

This clone showed up just a few times. The chain has TRBV2 and TRBJ2-1; 7 positions agree with TRBD2. Looked up from germline, CDR1 is SNHLY and CDR2 is FYNNEI. V lost 6 bases to trimming and J lost 3 bases; unmatched junction nucleotides: 5. The CDR3 spans 14 residues. CDR3 protein: CASRSGGSYNEQFF. The CDR3 DNA reads as TGTGCCAGCAGGTCTGGCGGGAGCTACAATGAGCAGTTCTTC.

This clone was found a few times. The chain links TRBV29-1 to TRBJ2-7; 8 nucleotides agree with TRBD1. The CDR3 covers 15 residues. With V trimmed by 6 bases and J by 2 bases, 12 bases remained unmatched. Per the germline V gene, CDR1 is SQVTM and CDR2 is ANQGSEA. The CDR3 loop is CSVARYGTGPYEQYF. The CDR3 coding sequence is TGCAGCGTAGCCCGGTACGGGACAGGTCCCTACGAGCAGTACTTC.

This clone was recorded a few times. CDR3 loop: CATSRERLQVEAFF. In nucleotides, the CDR3 is TGTGCCACCAGCAGAGAGAGGCTACAAGTTGAAGCTTTCTTT. The chain carries TRBV15 and TRBJ1-1; D gene unclear. V lost 0 bases and J lost 7, with 12 bases in between. The CDR3 covers 14 residues. Germline V gene data show CDR1 as LNHNV and CDR2 as YYDKDF (reference sequence). Together with reference TRBV15 and TRBJ1-1, the CDR3 gives the full variable domain: DAMVIQNPRYQVTQFGKPVTLSCSQTLNHNVMYWYQQKSSQAPKLLFHYYDKDFNNEADTPDNFQSRRPNTSFCFLDIRSPGLGDTAMYLCATSRERLQVEAFFGQGTRLTVV.

This clone was observed a few times. V and J are TRBV4-3 and TRBJ1-1; D gene unclear. Trimming left V 1 base short and J 0 bases short, with 6 bases between. CDR1 LGHNA and CDR2 YSLEER come from the germline V gene. The CDR3 runs 14 residues. The CDR3 loop reads CASSQGIMNTEAFF. Written as DNA, the CDR3 is TGCGCCAGCAGCCAAGGGATCATGAACACTGAAGCTTTCTTT.

V gene TRBV28 combines with J gene TRBJ1-2; D is undetermined. Germline V gives CDR1 MDHEN, CDR2 SYDVKM. The CDR3 spans 13 residues. Trimming pared 2 bases from V and 2 bases from J, leaving 6 bases between. DNA for the CDR3: TGTGCCAGCAGTTTAGGGCTGAACTATGGCTACACCTTC. It encodes CASSLGLNYGYTF.

This clone was recorded a few times. The rearrangement uses TRBV6-5 and TRBJ2-3; D is ambiguous. Germline loops: CDR1 MNHEY, CDR2 SVGAGI. This CDR3 has 13 amino acids. V lost 8 bases, J lost 2 bases, and 11 bases lay in between. CDR3 loop: CASRSSPTDTQYF. The CDR3 DNA reads TGTGCCAGCCGAAGTTCCCCCACAGATACGCAGTATTTT.

This clone was found a few times. The chain combines TRBV29-1 with TRBJ2-5; the match to TRBD1 covers 8 bases. Per the germline V gene, CDR1 is SQVTM and CDR2 is ANQGSEA. The CDR3 consists of 11 residues. J gave up 5 bases and V 4 bases, and 0 bases lay outside the gene matches. The CDR3 region has the DNA TGCAGCGTTGGACAGGGGGAGACCCAGTACTTC. Its protein is CSVGQGETQYF.

The rearrangement uses TRBV14 and TRBJ1-4, with D maybe TRBD1 (6 bases). CDR3 length: 14 amino acids. Deletions cut 4 bases from V and 5 bases from J, with 11 bases between. Germline assignment: CDR1 SGHDN and CDR2 FVKESK. CDR3 protein: CASSRDIGNEKLFF. The CDR3 DNA follows: TGTGCCAGCAGCCGGGACATCGGGAATGAAAAACTGTTTTTT.

This clone showed up just a few times. The chain carries TRBV4-3 and TRBJ2-1; 7 positions match TRBD1. The CDR3 sequence is 15 residues long. Germline V gives CDR1 LGHNA, CDR2 YSLEER. With V trimmed by 4 bases and J by 4 bases, 7 bases remained unmatched. CDR3 region: CASSRDRATYNEQFF. The CDR3 DNA sequence: TGCGCCAGCAGCCGCGACAGGGCTACTTACAATGAGCAGTTCTTC.

This clone was seen only a few times. The gene calls are TRBV30 and TRBJ2-2; either TRBD1 or TRBD2 may fit D (6 bases each). CDR1 and CDR2 from the germline V gene are GTSNPN and SVGIG (reference sequence). The length of the CDR3 is 13 residues. V gave up 3 bases and J gave up 7 bases, with 12 bases separating them. In DNA form, the CDR3 reads TGTGCCTGGAGGTCCGGGGGCAACGGGGAGCTGTTTTTT. This gives the protein CAWRSGGNGELFF.

The chain uses TRBV7-2 and TRBJ2-1, with 8 bases aligning to TRBD2. Germline CDR1 and CDR2: SGHTA and FQGNSA. After removal of 4 bases from V and 3 bases from J, the junction contained 11 bases not matched to a gene. The CDR3 is made up of 17 amino acids. In DNA form, the CDR3 reads TGTGCCAGCAGCTCGTCCGGGACTAGGGCCTACTACAATGAGCAGTTCTTC. This sequence encodes CASSSSGTRAYYNEQFF.

The table lists this clone with a few counts. The rearrangement uses TRBV18 and TRBJ2-5, with D possibly being TRBD2 (5 bases). V was clipped by 2 bases and J by 1 base, with 5 bases between them. Per the germline V gene, CDR1 is KGHSH and CDR2 is LQKENI. The CDR3 consists of 13 residues. In nucleotides, the CDR3 is TGTGCCAGCTCACCAGGACTCCAAGAGACCCAGTACTTC. Its translation is CASSPGLQETQYF.

V usage is TRBV2 and J usage is TRBJ2-5, with D tentatively TRBD1 or TRBD2 (5 bases each). Germline lookup yields CDR1 SNHLY and CDR2 FYNNEI. The V gene lost 6 bases and the J gene lost 2 bases, with 10 bases spanning the gap. This CDR3 is built from 13 residues. For the CDR3, the DNA is TGTGCCAGCAGGGGAGCAGGGCAAGAGACCCAGTACTTC. It translates to CASRGAGQETQYF.

Only a few counts were recorded for this clone. Distinct nucleotide sequences in the sample also encode this CDR3. J is TRBJ2-2 and V is TRBV28; the D is unclear. This CDR3 is built from 14 residues. Trimming stripped 5 bases from V and 1 base from J, with 8 bases between. The V gene's germline CDR1 is MDHEN and CDR2 SYDVKM. CDR3 nucleotide sequence: TGTGCCAGCAGTCCCGGCCAGAACACCGGGGAGCTGTTTTTT. Translating gives CASSPGQNTGELFF.

The sample holds a few counts of this clone. The same CDR3 can be traced to other DNA sequences in this sample. This chain joins TRBV30 and TRBJ2-1; TRBD1 might be the D (6 bases). Between the trimmed V and J ends, which lost 0 bases and 1 base, there was a span of 7 bases. Germline CDR1 is GTSNPN and CDR2 is SVGIG (reference sequence). This CDR3 region has 14 residues. The chain's CDR3 is CAWSVGGSYNEQFF. CDR3 DNA: TGTGCCTGGAGTGTAGGGGGATCCTACAATGAGCAGTTCTTC. Complete variable domain (other parts from reference TRBV30 and TRBJ2-1): SQTIHQWPATLVQPVGSPLSLECTVEGTSNPNLYWYRQAAGRGLQLLFYSVGIGQISSEVPQNLSASRPQDRQFILSSKKLLLSDSGFYLCAWSVGGSYNEQFFGPGTRLTVL.

Only a few counts were recorded for this clone. The rearrangement uses TRBV5-6 and TRBJ2-1; D call uncertain. Trimming took off 1 base at V and 4 bases at J, with 9 bases between the two ends. The CDR3 runs 14 residues. In germline, CDR1 is SGHDT, CDR2 YYEEEE. CDR3 sequence: CASSLRTDYNEQFF. CDR3 nucleotide sequence: TGTGCCAGCAGCTTGAGGACGGATTACAATGAGCAGTTCTTC.

V usage is TRBV10-3 and J usage is TRBJ1-2; unclear D gene. The CDR3 loop spans 14 amino acids. The germline V gene encodes CDR1 ENHRY and CDR2 SYGVKD. The V and J ends lost 6 bases and 1 base respectively, with 12 bases between them. CDR3 nucleotide sequence: TGTGCCATCAGAGGAACAGATCATAACTATGGCTACACCTTC. This encodes CAIRGTDHNYGYTF.

This clone was observed a handful of times. The genes are TRBV5-4 and TRBJ1-2; TRBD1 might be the D (5 bases). Trimming pared 2 bases from V and 3 bases from J, leaving 17 bases between. Germline CDR1 and CDR2: SGHNT and YYREEE (reference sequence). The length of the CDR3 is 16 residues. In DNA form, the CDR3 reads TGTGCCAGCAGCTTAATTTCGGCCAGGGCTGACTATGGCTACACCTTC. The encoded protein is CASSLISARADYGYTF.

This clone was detected a few times. The chain employs TRBV29-1 and TRBJ2-3; TRBD2 matches 15 bases. Unmatched junction bases numbered 6, after V lost 3 bases and J lost 8 bases. CDR1 and CDR2 (germline): SQVTM, ANQGSEA. The CDR3 consists of 15 residues. The CDR3 sequence is CSVDGLAGGPFTQYF. CDR3 nucleotides: TGCAGCGTTGATGGACTAGCGGGAGGGCCCTTTACGCAGTATTTT.

This clone was detected ten times or more. J is TRBJ1-1 and V is TRBV29-1; 7 bases are shared with TRBD1. Germline trimming cut 7 bases from V and 5 bases from J; bases unmatched to any gene: 4. CDR3 length: 11 amino acids. The germline CDR1 and CDR2 sequences are SQVTM and ANQGSEA. The CDR3 bases are TGCAGCGCCGACAGGGAAACTGAAGCTTTCTTT. Amino acid sequence: CSADRETEAFF.

Only a few counts were recorded for this clone. The chain combines TRBV2 with TRBJ2-5, with D possibly called TRBD1 or TRBD2 (6 bases each). CDR3 length: 13 amino acids. Germline V lookup: CDR1 SNHLY, CDR2 FYNNEI. V gave up 6 bases and J gave up 5 bases, with 13 bases separating them. The CDR3: CASSWGAQETQYF. CDR3 bases: TGTGCCAGCAGCTGGGGGGCCCAGGAGACCCAGTACTTC.